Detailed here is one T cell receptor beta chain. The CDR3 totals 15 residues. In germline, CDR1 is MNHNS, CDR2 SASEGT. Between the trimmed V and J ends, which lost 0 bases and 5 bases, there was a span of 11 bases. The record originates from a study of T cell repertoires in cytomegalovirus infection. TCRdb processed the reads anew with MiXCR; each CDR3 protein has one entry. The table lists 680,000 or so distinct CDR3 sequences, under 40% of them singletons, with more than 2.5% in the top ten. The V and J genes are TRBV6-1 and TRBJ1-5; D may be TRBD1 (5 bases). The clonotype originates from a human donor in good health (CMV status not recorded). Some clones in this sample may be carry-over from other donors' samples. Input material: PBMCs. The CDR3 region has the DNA TGTGCCAGCAGTGAAGCTTTCAGGGTGTATCAGCCCCAGCATTTT. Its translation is CASSEAFRVYQPQHF.